Shown below are 31 T cell receptor beta chains from a single sample sequenced in a study of regulatory and conventional T cells in breast cancer. TCRdb itself ran the PCR reads through MiXCR, one entry per CDR3 protein. This table has 9,900 or so distinct CDR3 sequences, nearly 35% appearing once. The sample was conventional T cells from blood. These receptors all stem from a male donor in good health.

The chain uses TRBV2 and TRBJ1-1; D might be TRBD1 (6 bases). CDR3 length: 18 residues. Germline V gene lookup returns CDR1 SNHLY and CDR2 FYNNEI. The V and J ends lost 9 bases and 1 base respectively, with 27 bases between them. As DNA, the CDR3 is TGTGCCAGTAAACAGGGAGTCCATCGAGGAGTCTCGAACACTGAAGCTTTCTTT. Translated: CASKQGVHRGVSNTEAFF.

This sequence joins TRBV7-2 and TRBJ1-3; the D gene is possibly TRBD1 (6 bases). V gave up 1 base and J gave up 4 bases, with 8 bases separating them. Germline CDR1 reads SGHTA; CDR2 reads FQGNSA. The CDR3 runs to 14 residues. CDR3 sequence: CASSLGGQGNTIYF. Here the CDR3 DNA reads TGTGCCAGCAGCTTAGGCGGACAGGGAAACACCATATATTTT.

To note about this clonotype: An end of the junction differs from the germline gene, which may be a read error. CDR3 sequence reads: CAGGTGADRQYF. The CDR3 bases are TGTGCCGGGGGGACAGGGGCTGATAGGCAGTATTTT. The V call is TRBV7-9, the J call TRBJ2-3, with TRBD1 matching 10 bases. CDR1 SEHNR and CDR2 FQNEAQ come from the germline V gene (reference sequence). The CDR3 is 12 residues long.

In this sample, this clonotype turned up a few times. A junction boundary mismatches the germline segment, possibly from a read error. This rearrangement joins TRBV11-2 to TRBJ2-6; 10 bases agree with TRBD1. Looked up from germline, CDR1 is SGHAT and CDR2 is FQNNGV. The CDR3 loop spans 17 amino acids. This CDR3 is CASSVDRGQSGANVLTF. CDR3 coding DNA: TGTGCCAGCAGCGTAGACAGGGGGCAGTCTGGGGCCAACGTCCTGACTTTC.

CDR3 nucleotides: TGTGCCAGCAGCTCCCGAGGGGGGGCCAACGTCCTGACTTTC. Protein sequence: CASSSRGGANVLTF. The chain joins TRBV7-2 to TRBJ2-6; D is possibly TRBD2 (5 bases). CDR1 and CDR2 from the germline V gene are SGHTA and FQGNSA. There are 14 residues in the CDR3. V was shortened by 4 bases and J by 4 bases, with 8 bases between the two germline ends. Variable domain in full (rest from reference TRBV7-2 and TRBJ2-6): GAGVSQSPSNKVTEKGKDVELRCDPISGHTALYWYRQSLGQGLEFLIYFQGNSAPDKSGLPSDRFSAERTGGSVSTLTIQRTQQEDSAVYLCASSSRGGANVLTFGAGSRLTVL.

The sample holds a few counts of this clonotype. V gene TRBV7-2 combines with J gene TRBJ1-1; tentative D call: TRBD1 (5 bases). The germline V gene has CDR1 SGHTA and CDR2 FQGNSA. Deletions cut 6 bases from V and 0 bases from J, with 17 bases between. This CDR3 contains 16 residues. CDR3 nucleotides: TGTGCCAGCAGGTCTTTGCAGGGCTCCATGAACACTGAAGCTTTCTTT. Translating gives CASRSLQGSMNTEAFF.

In the case of this clonotype: One end of the junction varies from germline; a read error may be responsible. The J gene is TRBJ2-3, the V gene TRBV7-2, with 15 bases identical to TRBD2. The CDR3 is 21 amino acids. From germline, CDR1 is SGHTA and CDR2 FQGNSA. The CDR3 spells CASSLASLRGLAGGITDTQYF. Here the CDR3 DNA reads TGCGCCAGCAGCTTAGCCTCCCTCCGGGGACTAGCGGGGGGTATCACAGATACGCAGTATTTT.

This clonotype showed up many times. The chain combines TRBV20-1 with TRBJ1-2; maybe TRBD1 (5 bases). CDR3 length equals 11 residues. Trimming shortened V by 5 bases and J by 4 bases, and 8 bases separated the two germline ends. Germline V gene lookup returns CDR1 DFQATT and CDR2 SNEGSKA (reference sequence). CDR3 sequence reads: CSAGDAYGYTF. The CDR3 coding sequence is TGCAGTGCTGGGGACGCCTATGGCTACACCTTC.

The sample holds one count of this clonotype. J is TRBJ1-5 and V is TRBV24-1, with D tentatively TRBD1 (5 bases). Trimming cost V 4 bases and J 2 bases, with 14 bases left between them. The V gene's germline CDR1 is KGHDR and CDR2 SFDVKD. There are 16 residues in the CDR3. The CDR3 nucleotides read TGTGCCACCAGTGAAGGGACCGCGGGGGGCAATCAGCCCCAGCATTTT. Amino acid sequence: CATSEGTAGGNQPQHF.

The count of this clonotype is one. The chain carries TRBV3-1 and TRBJ1-1, with 7 positions matching TRBD1. V was pared by 7 bases and J by 6 bases, with 2 bases of the junction left unmatched. The germline CDR1 and CDR2 sequences are LGHDT and YNNKEL (reference sequence). The CDR3 runs 11 residues. The CDR3 protein is CASIQGAEAFF. CDR3 nucleotide sequence: TGTGCCAGCATCCAGGGGGCTGAAGCTTTCTTT. Using reference TRBV3-1 and TRBJ1-1 for the parts outside the CDR3, the full variable domain is DTAVSQTPKYLVTQMGNDKSIKCEQNLGHDTMYWYKQDSKKFLKIMFSYNNKELIINETVPNRFSPKSPDKAHLNLHINSLELGDSAVYFCASIQGAEAFFGQGTRLTVV.

This chain connects TRBV29-1 to TRBJ1-1; no firm D call. From germline, CDR1 is SQVTM and CDR2 ANQGSEA. The ends were cut back, 7 bases at V and 0 bases at J, with 12 bases in the middle. The CDR3 runs 13 residues. The CDR3 is CSAATRMNTEAFF. The CDR3 DNA sequence: TGCAGCGCTGCTACCAGAATGAACACTGAAGCTTTCTTT.

A remark on this clonotype: This likely comes from a read error, as the CDR3 has no conserved phenylalanine or tryptophan at its end. This sequence joins TRBV5-1 and TRBJ2-1, with D possibly being TRBD1 or TRBD2 (5 bases each). CDR1 is SGHRS, CDR2 YFSETQ, per germline. Trimming cost V 7 bases and J 4 bases, with 15 bases left between them. This CDR3 has 14 amino acids. Written as DNA, the CDR3 is TGCGCCAGCTCACAAGGGACGTCATACAATGAGCAGTTCTCC. Its translation is CASSQGTSYNEQFS.

This clonotype was counted a single time. The chain is built from TRBV7-2 and TRBJ1-1; D is perhaps TRBD1 (5 bases). Per the germline V gene, CDR1 is SGHTA and CDR2 is FQGNSA. The CDR3 has 14 residues. Trimming removed 6 bases from V and 5 bases from J, with 16 bases in between. CDR3 in amino acids: CASRYQGVGTEAFF. CDR3 DNA sequence: TGTGCCAGCAGGTATCAGGGAGTAGGGACTGAAGCTTTCTTT.

This clonotype has only a few counts. This chain links TRBV7-9 with TRBJ2-7; 7 bases line up with TRBD2. V lost 4 bases, J lost 3 bases, and 6 bases stayed unmatched. The germline CDR1 and CDR2 sequences are SEHNR and FQNEAQ (reference sequence). This CDR3 region has 14 residues. The CDR3 reads CASSSAGDVYEQYF. The CDR3 coding sequence is TGTGCCAGCAGCTCCGCGGGAGATGTCTACGAGCAGTACTTC.

This clonotype has a count of ten or more. The chain uses TRBV7-2 and TRBJ2-1; D possibly corresponds to TRBD2 (6 bases). V dropped 2 bases and J dropped 0 bases, with 8 bases sitting between them. Germline CDR1 reads SGHTA; CDR2 reads FQGNSA. The CDR3 is made up of 15 amino acids. In DNA, the CDR3 is TGTGCCAGCAGCTTATTGACTAGCTCCTACAATGAGCAGTTCTTC. Translated, it gives CASSLLTSSYNEQFF. The entire variable domain, with the rest obtained from reference TRBV7-2 and TRBJ2-1, is as follows: GAGVSQSPSNKVTEKGKDVELRCDPISGHTALYWYRQSLGQGLEFLIYFQGNSAPDKSGLPSDRFSAERTGGSVSTLTIQRTQQEDSAVYLCASSLLTSSYNEQFFGPGTRLTVL.

Comment on this clonotype: Germline and junction disagree at one end, which may indicate a read error. V is TRBV20-1 and J is TRBJ1-3; 8 bases agree with TRBD1. The CDR3 is made up of 15 amino acids. Germline V CDR1 and CDR2: DFQATT, SNEGSKA (reference sequence). The CDR3 DNA follows: TGCAGTGCTCGAACCGGGACAGGCTCTGGAGACACCATATATTTT. Translating it yields CSARTGTGSGDTIYF.

This clonotype was detected only a few times. The chain links TRBV3-1 to TRBJ1-5; 9 positions match TRBD1. The CDR3 spans 16 residues. Unmatched junction bases numbered 5, after V lost 4 bases and J lost 1 base. Germline-derived CDR1 and CDR2 are LGHDT and YNNKEL (reference sequence). CDR3 coding DNA: TGTGCCAGCAGCCGGGGGACAGGGCAAAGCAATCAGCCCCAGCATTTT. Translation: CASSRGTGQSNQPQHF.

The chain joins TRBV5-1 to TRBJ2-7; 9 bases match TRBD1. With 3 bases clipped from V and 2 bases from J, the junction kept 6 bases outside the gene matches. Germline loops: CDR1 SGHRS, CDR2 YFSETQ. This CDR3 has 15 residues. CDR3 in amino acids: CASSWGQGVAYEQYF. CDR3 DNA: TGCGCCAGCAGCTGGGGACAGGGAGTCGCCTACGAGCAGTACTTC.

By proportion, this clonotype is medium-sized. The chain couples TRBV28 to TRBJ2-7, with 9 bases that match TRBD2. Germline CDR1 is MDHEN and CDR2 is SYDVKM. The CDR3 sequence is 15 residues long. J gave up 0 bases and V 4 bases, and 4 bases lay outside the gene matches. CDR3 region: CASSWTSESSYEQYF. The CDR3 DNA follows: TGTGCCAGCAGTTGGACTAGCGAGAGCTCCTACGAGCAGTACTTC.

The rearrangement links TRBV2 to TRBJ1-1, with D maybe TRBD1 (6 bases). This CDR3 has 13 amino acids. The germline V gene encodes CDR1 SNHLY and CDR2 FYNNEI. The V and J ends lost 7 bases and 10 bases respectively, with 19 bases between them. CDR3 DNA: TGTGCCAGCACCGGGACACGGTCCCGGGGAGCTTTCTTT. This encodes CASTGTRSRGAFF.

This chain links TRBV10-2 with TRBJ1-3; tentatively, D is TRBD1 (6 bases). The CDR3 covers 12 residues. Germline V gene data show CDR1 as WSHSY and CDR2 as SAAADI. With 6 bases removed from V and 9 bases from J, the gap between germline ends came to 12 bases. The CDR3 loop is CASRSTGVTIYF. In nucleotides, the CDR3 is TGCGCCAGCAGGTCGACAGGAGTCACCATATATTTT.

The chain joins TRBV7-3 to TRBJ2-7; the match to TRBD2 covers 11 bases. The V and J ends lost 6 bases and 5 bases, in that order; junction bases with no gene match: 3. CDR1 SGHTA and CDR2 FQGTGA come from the germline V gene. CDR3 length: 13 residues. This CDR3 is CASSRLAGNEQYF. CDR3 coding DNA: TGTGCCAGCAGTCGACTAGCGGGGAACGAGCAGTACTTC.

This sequence joins TRBV5-1 and TRBJ1-2; D unresolved. Trimming cost V 0 bases and J 4 bases, with 10 bases left between them. Germline CDR1 SGHRS, CDR2 YFSETQ. This CDR3 is 14 amino acids long. CDR3 sequence: CASSLDRSFYGYTF. Written as DNA, the CDR3 is TGCGCCAGCAGCTTGGACAGAAGTTTCTATGGCTACACCTTC.

This chain links TRBV6-2 or TRBV6-3 with TRBJ2-7; weak D call: TRBD2 (5 bases). This CDR3 has 13 amino acids. V lost 6 bases and J lost 2, with 11 bases in between. CDR1 and CDR2 from the germline V gene are MNHEY and SVGEGT. Here the CDR3 reads CASSRELAYEQYF. The CDR3 nucleotides are TGTGCCAGCAGCCGCGAACTAGCCTACGAGCAGTACTTC.

The J gene is TRBJ2-7, the V gene TRBV9; D may correspond to TRBD1 or TRBD2 (5 bases each). The CDR3 runs 13 residues. V was trimmed by 7 bases and J by 9 bases, leaving 20 bases between them. Germline lookup yields CDR1 SGDLS and CDR2 YYNGEE. For the CDR3, the DNA is TGTGCCAGCTCGTTCGGGGACGGGGCTTCGCAGTACTTC. It translates to CASSFGDGASQYF. The full variable domain, in which reference TRBV9 and TRBJ2-7 provide the parts outside the CDR3, is DSGVTQTPKHLITATGQRVTLRCSPRSGDLSVYWYQQSLDQGLQFLIQYYNGEERAKGNILERFSAQQFPDLHSELNLSSLELGDSALYFCASSFGDGASQYFGPGTRLTVT.

The chain employs TRBV7-9 and TRBJ1-2, with D unclear. V lost 5 bases and J lost 4, with 14 bases in between. CDR1 is SEHNR, CDR2 FQNEAQ, per germline (reference sequence). CDR3 length: 14 residues. CDR3 in DNA: TGTGCCAGCAGCCCCTATGCCGGGTCCTATGGCTACACCTTC. This sequence encodes CASSPYAGSYGYTF.

The chain recombines TRBV7-9 with TRBJ1-1, with D possibly being TRBD1 (5 bases). V was shortened by 1 base and J by 4 bases, with 13 bases between the two germline ends. This CDR3 is built from 15 residues. CDR1 SEHNR and CDR2 FQNEAQ come from the germline V gene (reference sequence). The CDR3 nucleotides read TGTGCCAGCAGCTTAGGAAGAGGGGTATTCACTGAAGCTTTCTTT. Amino acid sequence: CASSLGRGVFTEAFF.

This rearrangement joins TRBV4-2 to TRBJ2-5, with TRBD2 matching over 15 bases. The CDR3 is 16 amino acids. J lost 5 bases, V lost 4 bases, and 5 bases had no gene match. Per the germline V gene, CDR1 is LGHNA and CDR2 is YNFKEQ. CDR3 in DNA: TGTGCCAGCAGCCCACGGACTAGCGGGGGGGCCGAGACCCAGTACTTC. Its translation: CASSPRTSGGAETQYF.

Only a few counts were recorded for this clonotype. The chain carries TRBV5-6 and TRBJ1-5, with a possible D match to TRBD1 (5 bases). This CDR3 contains 15 residues. V was trimmed by 1 base and J by 9 bases, leaving 17 bases between them. From germline, CDR1 is SGHDT and CDR2 YYEEEE. This CDR3 reads CASSLRQGKGAPQHF. CDR3 in DNA: TGTGCCAGCAGCTTGAGGCAGGGTAAAGGCGCGCCCCAGCATTTT.

The chain couples TRBV7-9 to TRBJ1-1; 9 nucleotides match TRBD1. Germline lookup yields CDR1 SEHNR and CDR2 FQNEAQ (reference sequence). The CDR3 loop spans 14 amino acids. With 2 bases clipped from V and 3 bases from J, the junction kept 1 base outside the gene matches. Here the CDR3 DNA reads TGTGCCAGCAGCTTAAGGACAGGGGACACTGAAGCTTTCTTT. Residues: CASSLRTGDTEAFF. Based on the CDR3 plus reference TRBV7-9 and TRBJ1-1, the full variable domain is DTGVSQNPRHKITKRGQNVTFRCDPISEHNRLYWYRQTLGQGPEFLTYFQNEAQLEKSRLLSDRFSAERPKGSFSTLEIQRTEQGDSAMYLCASSLRTGDTEAFFGQGTRLTVV.

This clonotype appeared a few times. The chain has TRBV30 and TRBJ1-1, with D hard to call. Trimming pared 2 bases from V and 1 base from J, leaving 11 bases between. This CDR3 spans 14 amino acids. Germline V gene sequence: CDR1 GTSNPN, CDR2 SVGIG (reference sequence). CDR3 sequence (DNA): TGTGCCTGGAGTCCTAAAGGGCGGAACACTGAAGCTTTCTTT. Amino acids: CAWSPKGRNTEAFF.